This T cell receptor (beta chain) was sequenced during a study of radiotherapy plus CTLA-4 blockade in lung cancer. Method: immunoSEQ multiplex PCR; TCRdb's copy keeps in-frame clones and lacks some. The repertoire holds some 98,000 clones, with approximately 78% as singletons. Germline CDR1 SGHNT, CDR2 YYREEE (reference sequence). J lost 1 base, V lost 3 bases, and 7 bases had no gene match. The CDR3 runs 15 residues. V and J are TRBV5-4 and TRBJ2-7, with TRBD2 matching over 7 bases. The sequence was obtained from a human donor with non-small cell lung cancer who had a partial response to radiotherapy plus ipilimumab. Sequenced material: peripheral blood, taken from a patient treated with radiotherapy plus ipilimumab. CDR3: CASSSRTSGSYEQYF. As DNA, the CDR3 is TGTGCCAGCAGCTCCCGGACTAGTGGGTCCTACGAGCAGTACTTC.